The present entry profiles one T cell receptor beta chain with its context. Its target is not known. The junction differs from germline at one of its ends, possibly a read error. PCR was performed using 60 Vbeta and 13 Jbeta primers. The protocol was immunoSEQ multiplex PCR, while the TCRdb copy is restricted to in-frame clones and leaves out a portion. The sample includes 130,000 to 150,000 clones, roughly four fifths of them seen just once. This sample stems from a study of cytomegalovirus exposure and HLA in healthy donors. General study points: According to the study, approximately 150 TCR beta chains were cytomegalovirus-associated.

This CDR3 is built from 13 residues. CDR1 SSHAT and CDR2 FNYEAQ come from the germline V gene (reference sequence). All donors participated as healthy donors of bone marrow. Donors were ostensibly healthy at sampling, although undocumented immune exposures were probable. The chain couples TRBV7-7 to TRBJ2-1; possibly TRBD2 for D (6 bases). This clonotype was obtained from a woman in her sixties in good health and CMV-seropositive. The specimen was PBMCs. This CDR3 reads CASSPVGGNEQFF. CDR3 coding DNA: TGTGCTAGCAGCCCGGTCGGGGGAAATGAGCAGTTCTTC. Full variable domain (outside the CDR3, taken from reference TRBV7-7 and TRBJ2-1): GAGVSQSPRYKVTKRGQDVTLRCDPISSHATLYWYQQALGQGPEFLTYFNYEAQPDKSGLPSDRFSAERPEGSISTLTIQRTEQRDSAMYRCASSPVGGNEQFFGPGTRLTVL.